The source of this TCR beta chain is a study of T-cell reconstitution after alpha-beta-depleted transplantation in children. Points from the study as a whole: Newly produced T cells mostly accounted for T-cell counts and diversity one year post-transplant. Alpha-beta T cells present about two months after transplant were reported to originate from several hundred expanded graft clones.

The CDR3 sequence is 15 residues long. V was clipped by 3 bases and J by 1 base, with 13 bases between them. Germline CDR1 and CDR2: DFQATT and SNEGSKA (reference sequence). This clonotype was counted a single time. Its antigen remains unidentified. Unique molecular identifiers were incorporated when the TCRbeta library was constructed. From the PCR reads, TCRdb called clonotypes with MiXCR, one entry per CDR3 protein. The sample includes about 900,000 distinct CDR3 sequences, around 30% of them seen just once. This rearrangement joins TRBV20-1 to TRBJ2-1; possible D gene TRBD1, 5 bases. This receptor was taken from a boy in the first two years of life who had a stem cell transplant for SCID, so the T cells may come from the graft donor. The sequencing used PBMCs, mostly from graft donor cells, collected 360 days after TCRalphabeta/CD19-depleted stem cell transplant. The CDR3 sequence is CSARALGHSYNEQFF. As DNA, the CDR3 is TGCAGTGCTAGGGCCCTCGGACATTCCTACAATGAGCAGTTCTTC.